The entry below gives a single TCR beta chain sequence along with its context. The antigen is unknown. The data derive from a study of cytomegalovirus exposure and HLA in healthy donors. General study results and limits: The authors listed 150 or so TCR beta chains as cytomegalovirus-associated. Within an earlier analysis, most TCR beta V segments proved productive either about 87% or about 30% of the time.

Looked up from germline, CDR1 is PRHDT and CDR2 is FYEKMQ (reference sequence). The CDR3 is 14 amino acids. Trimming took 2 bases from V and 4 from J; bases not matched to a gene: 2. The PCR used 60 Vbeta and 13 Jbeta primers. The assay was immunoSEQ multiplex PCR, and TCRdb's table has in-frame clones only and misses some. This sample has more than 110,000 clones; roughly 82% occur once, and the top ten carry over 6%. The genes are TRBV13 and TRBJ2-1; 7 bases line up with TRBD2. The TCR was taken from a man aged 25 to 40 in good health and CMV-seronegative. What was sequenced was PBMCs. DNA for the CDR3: TGTGCCAGCAGCTTATTGCGGGGGTACAATGAGCAGTTCTTC. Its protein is CASSLLRGYNEQFF.